Listed here are 10 T cell receptor beta chains from one sample, sequenced in a study of graft-versus-host responses after intestinal transplantation. No antigens are known for them. Some clones are missing from TCRdb's copy, which holds only in-frame ones; the method was immunoSEQ multiplex PCR. The repertoire has tens of thousands of clones, approximately 90% of them found once; the top ten carry approximately 0.35%. The sample consisted of unstimulated CD4+ T cells sorted from spleen or lymph node cells, taken before transplant. These receptors all come from a human donor who was the organ donor for an intestinal transplant.

The genes are TRBV19 and TRBJ2-5; 9 nucleotides match TRBD1. There are 15 residues in the CDR3. V lost 2 bases and J lost 2; bases outside the gene matches: 3. CDR1 is LNHDA, CDR2 SQIVND, per germline (reference sequence). The CDR3 is CASSIPGQGQETQYF. CDR3 nucleotides: TGTGCCAGTAGTATACCGGGACAGGGTCAAGAGACCCAGTACTTC.

V gene TRBV6-5 combines with J gene TRBJ2-7; 10 nucleotides line up with TRBD2. V was clipped by 7 bases and J by 6 bases; unmatched bases: 12. CDR3 length: 15 amino acids. The V gene's germline CDR1 is MNHEY and CDR2 SVGAGI. The CDR3 coding sequence is TGTGCCAGCAAAAAAAGGGCTAGCGGGAGTAGCGAGCAGTACTTC. Translation: CASKKRASGSSEQYF.

The V gene is TRBV6-1, the J gene TRBJ1-1; unclear D gene. In germline, CDR1 is MNHNS, CDR2 SASEGT. The CDR3 spans 12 residues. V lost 3 bases to trimming and J lost 4 bases, with 6 bases between them. The CDR3 region is CASSDRFTEAFF. CDR3 sequence (DNA): TGTGCCAGCAGTGACAGGTTCACTGAAGCTTTCTTT.

This chain uses TRBV10-3 with TRBJ2-7, with 8 bases that match TRBD1. Germline V gene data show CDR1 as ENHRY and CDR2 as SYGVKD. This CDR3 is built from 16 residues. Trimming at V came to 0 bases and at J to 5 bases, leaving 9 bases not matched to a gene. The CDR3 coding sequence is TGTGCCATCAGTGAGTCGCCCAGGACAGGGAAGGACGAGCAGTACTTC. It specifies CAISESPRTGKDEQYF.

The V and J genes are TRBV2 and TRBJ1-2, with a tentative D call TRBD1 (5 bases). V dropped 6 bases and J dropped 5 bases, with 13 bases sitting between them. The CDR3 spans 13 residues. Germline V lookup: CDR1 SNHLY, CDR2 FYNNEI. In DNA, the CDR3 is TGTGCCAGCAGCAACCAGGGCCCTTATGGCTACACCTTC. It codes for CASSNQGPYGYTF.

The genes are TRBV28 and TRBJ1-1, with D maybe TRBD1 (5 bases). V was pared by 2 bases and J by 10 bases, with 14 bases between. The CDR3 consists of 13 residues. Germline assignment: CDR1 MDHEN and CDR2 SYDVKM. The DNA of the CDR3 is TGTGCCAGCAGTTTAGGCGGGGGGAGGGGAGCTTTCTTT. This translates into CASSLGGGRGAFF.

This chain connects TRBV6-1 to TRBJ2-3; TRBD1 agrees at 7 bases. CDR3 size: 13 residues. V was clipped by 7 bases and J by 2 bases; unmatched bases: 3. CDR1 and CDR2 (germline): MNHNS, SASEGT. In DNA, the CDR3 is TGTGCCAGCAAGGGGGCCAACACAGATACGCAGTATTTT. Amino acid sequence: CASKGANTDTQYF.

The rearrangement uses TRBV5-1 and TRBJ2-3; D remains ambiguous. Trimming cost V 1 base and J 2 bases, with 17 bases left between them. From germline, CDR1 is SGHRS and CDR2 YFSETQ. The CDR3 is 17 residues long. CDR3 protein: CASSLPLLGLDTDTQYF. In nucleotides, the CDR3 is TGCGCCAGCAGCTTGCCGCTTCTAGGCCTGGACACAGATACGCAGTATTTT. Combining the CDR3 with reference TRBV5-1 and TRBJ2-3 gives the whole variable domain KAGVTQTPRYLIKTRGQQVTLSCSPISGHRSVSWYQQTPGQGLQFLFEYFSETQRNKGNFPGRFSGRQFSNSRSEMNVSTLELGDSALYLCASSLPLLGLDTDTQYFGPGTRLTVL.

The chain has TRBV6-5 and TRBJ1-3; no definite D call. CDR1 MNHEY and CDR2 SVGAGI come from the germline V gene. The CDR3 is 14 residues long. V was clipped by 6 bases and J by 3 bases, with 12 bases between them. DNA of the CDR3: TGTGCCAGCAGCCCCTCGACTTATGGAAACACCATATATTTT. Its translation is CASSPSTYGNTIYF.

The V gene is TRBV2, the J gene TRBJ2-3, with D perhaps TRBD2 (6 bases). Trimming stripped 5 bases from V and 2 bases from J, with 11 bases between. From germline, CDR1 is SNHLY and CDR2 FYNNEI. The CDR3 covers 14 residues. CDR3 nucleotides: TGTGCCAGCAGTCTAGCGATTTACACAGATACGCAGTATTTT. This encodes CASSLAIYTDTQYF.